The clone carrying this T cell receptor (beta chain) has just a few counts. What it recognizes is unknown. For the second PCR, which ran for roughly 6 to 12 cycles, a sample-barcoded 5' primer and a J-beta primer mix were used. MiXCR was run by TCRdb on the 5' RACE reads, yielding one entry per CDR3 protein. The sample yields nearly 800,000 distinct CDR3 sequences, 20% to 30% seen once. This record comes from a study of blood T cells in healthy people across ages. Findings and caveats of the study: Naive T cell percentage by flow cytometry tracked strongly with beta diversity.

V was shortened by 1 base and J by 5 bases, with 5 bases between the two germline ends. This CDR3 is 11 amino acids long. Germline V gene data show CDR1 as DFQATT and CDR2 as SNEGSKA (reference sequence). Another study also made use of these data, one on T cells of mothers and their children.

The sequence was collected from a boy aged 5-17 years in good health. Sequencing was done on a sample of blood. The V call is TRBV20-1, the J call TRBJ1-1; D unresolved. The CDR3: CSARGQTEAFF. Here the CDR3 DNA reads TGCAGTGCTAGAGGGCAGACTGAAGCTTTCTTT.